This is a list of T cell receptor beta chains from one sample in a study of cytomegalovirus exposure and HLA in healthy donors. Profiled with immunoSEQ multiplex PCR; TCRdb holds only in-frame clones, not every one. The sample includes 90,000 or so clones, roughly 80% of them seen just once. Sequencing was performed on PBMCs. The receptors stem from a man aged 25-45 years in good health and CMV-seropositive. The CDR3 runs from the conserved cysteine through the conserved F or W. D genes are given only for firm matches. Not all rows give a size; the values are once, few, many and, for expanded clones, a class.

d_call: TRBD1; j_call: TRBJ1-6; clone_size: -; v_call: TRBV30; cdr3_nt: TGTGCCTGGACTCCGGGACAGGGACTTTCACCCCTCCACTTT; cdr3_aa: CAWTPGQGLSPLHF
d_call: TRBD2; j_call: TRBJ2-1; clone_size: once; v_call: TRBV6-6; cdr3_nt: TGTGCCAGCAGTTACCTTGCGGGGGGGCCCGATGAGCAGTTCTTC; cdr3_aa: CASSYLAGGPDEQFF
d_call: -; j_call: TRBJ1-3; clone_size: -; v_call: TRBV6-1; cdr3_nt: TGTGCCAGCAGTGAAGAGGCAGGGGCTGGAAACACCATATATTTT; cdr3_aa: CASSEEAGAGNTIYF
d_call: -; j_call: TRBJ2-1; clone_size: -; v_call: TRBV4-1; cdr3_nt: TGCGCCAGCAGCCAAGAATCTGGCCTAGCAGGTGAGCAGTTCTTC; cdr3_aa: CASSQESGLAGEQFF
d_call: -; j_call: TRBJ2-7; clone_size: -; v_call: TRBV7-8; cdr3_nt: TGTGCCAGCAGCTTACGAGGGGAACGGGGACTCAGCTCCTACGAGCAGTACTTC; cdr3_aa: CASSLRGERGLSSYEQYF
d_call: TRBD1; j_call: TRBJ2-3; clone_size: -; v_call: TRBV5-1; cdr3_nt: TGCGCCAGCAGCGGCGGACAGGGTCTAGATACGCAGTATTTT; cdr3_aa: CASSGGQGLDTQYF
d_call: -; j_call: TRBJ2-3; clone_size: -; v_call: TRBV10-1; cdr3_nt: TGCGCCAGCAGTGATCGTGAAGCGGTGGGAGATACGCAGTATTTT; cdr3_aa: CASSDREAVGDTQYF
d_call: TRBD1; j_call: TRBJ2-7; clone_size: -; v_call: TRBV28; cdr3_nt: TGTGCCAGCAGTTTAAAGACCGGGACAGGAGCCTACGAGCAGTACTTC; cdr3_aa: CASSLKTGTGAYEQYF
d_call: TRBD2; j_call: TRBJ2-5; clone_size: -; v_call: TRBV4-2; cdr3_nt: TGTGCCAGCGGAGACTTAGCGGGGGGGCCGGAGACCCAGTACTTC; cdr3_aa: CASGDLAGGPETQYF
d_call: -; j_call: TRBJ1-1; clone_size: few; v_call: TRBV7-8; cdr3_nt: TGTGCCAGCAGCTTAGGATTGCGAGGGGAAGCTTTCTTT; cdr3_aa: CASSLGLRGEAFF
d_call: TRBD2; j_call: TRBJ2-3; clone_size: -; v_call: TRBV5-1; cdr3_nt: TGCGCCAGCAGCTTGTCTCTAGCGGGGGGCGACACAGATACGCAGTATTTT; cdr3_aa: CASSLSLAGGDTDTQYF
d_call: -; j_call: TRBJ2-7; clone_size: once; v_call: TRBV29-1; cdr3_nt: TGCAGCGTTGACCCGACAGGCAGGAACGAGCAGTACTTC; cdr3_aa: CSVDPTGRNEQYF
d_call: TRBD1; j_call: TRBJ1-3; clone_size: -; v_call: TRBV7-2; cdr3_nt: TGTGCCAGCAGCTTAGAGCAAGGACAGGGTGGAAACACCATATATTTT; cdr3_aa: CASSLEQGQGGNTIYF
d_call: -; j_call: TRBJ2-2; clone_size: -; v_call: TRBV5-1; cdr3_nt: TGCGCCAGCAGCTTAGGCGGCGGCACCGGGGAGCTGTTTTTT; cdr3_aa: CASSLGGGTGELFF
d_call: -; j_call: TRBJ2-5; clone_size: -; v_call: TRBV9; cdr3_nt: TGTGCCAGCAGCGTAGGCGGGGAGACCCAGTACTTC; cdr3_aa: CASSVGGETQYF
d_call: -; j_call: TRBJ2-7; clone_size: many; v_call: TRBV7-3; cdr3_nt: TGTGCCAGCAGCTTAGGGCCCACAGGGTATGAGCAGTACTTC; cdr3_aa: CASSLGPTGYEQYF
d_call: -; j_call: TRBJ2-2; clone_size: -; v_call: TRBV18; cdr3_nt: TGTGCCAGCTCACCACCGGCGGCTGGTGCCGGGGAGCTGTTTTTT; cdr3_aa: CASSPPAAGAGELFF
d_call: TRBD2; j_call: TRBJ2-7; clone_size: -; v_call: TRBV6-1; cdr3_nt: TGTGCCAGCACTCAGCGGGGGAGGTTGTACGAGCAGTACTTC; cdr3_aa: CASTQRGRLYEQYF
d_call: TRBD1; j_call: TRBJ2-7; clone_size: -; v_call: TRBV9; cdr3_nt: TGTGCCAGCAGCCCCCGGACAGGGGACTACGAGCAGTACTTC; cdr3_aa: CASSPRTGDYEQYF
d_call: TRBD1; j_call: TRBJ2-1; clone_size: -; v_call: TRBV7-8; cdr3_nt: TGTGCCAGCAGCCGGGACAGGTCATCCTACAATGAGCAGTTCTTC; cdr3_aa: CASSRDRSSYNEQFF
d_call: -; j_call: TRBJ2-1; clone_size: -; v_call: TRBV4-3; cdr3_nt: TGCGCCAGCAGCCAAGGGGGGGACGGGGCAAATGAGCAGTTCTTC; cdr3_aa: CASSQGGDGANEQFF
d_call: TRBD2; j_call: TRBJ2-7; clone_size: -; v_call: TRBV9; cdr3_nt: TGTGCCAGCAGCGTGTCTAGCGGGGGGACCTACGAGCAGTACTTC; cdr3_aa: CASSVSSGGTYEQYF
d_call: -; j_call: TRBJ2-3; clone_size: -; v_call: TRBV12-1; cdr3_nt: TGTGCCAGCAGCGCAACGAGCGGAGATACGCAGTATTTT; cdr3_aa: CASSATSGDTQYF